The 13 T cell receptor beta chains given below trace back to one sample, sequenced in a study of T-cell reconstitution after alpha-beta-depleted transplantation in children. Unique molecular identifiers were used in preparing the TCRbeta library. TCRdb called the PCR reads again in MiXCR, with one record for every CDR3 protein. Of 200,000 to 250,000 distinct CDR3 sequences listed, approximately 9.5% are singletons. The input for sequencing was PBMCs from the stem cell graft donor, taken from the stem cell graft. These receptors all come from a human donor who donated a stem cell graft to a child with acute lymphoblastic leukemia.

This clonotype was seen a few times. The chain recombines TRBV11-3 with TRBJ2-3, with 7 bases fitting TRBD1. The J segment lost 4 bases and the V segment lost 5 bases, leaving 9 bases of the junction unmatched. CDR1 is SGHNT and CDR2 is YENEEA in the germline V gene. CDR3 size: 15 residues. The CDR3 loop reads CASSQQTGKADTQYF. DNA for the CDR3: TGTGCCAGCAGCCAACAGACAGGGAAAGCAGATACGCAGTATTTT. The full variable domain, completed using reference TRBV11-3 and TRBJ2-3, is EAGVVQSPRYKIIEKKQPVAFWCNPISGHNTLYWYLQNLGQGPELLIRYENEEAVDDSQLPKDRFSAERLKGVDSTLKIQPAELGDSAVYLCASSQQTGKADTQYFGPGTRLTVL.

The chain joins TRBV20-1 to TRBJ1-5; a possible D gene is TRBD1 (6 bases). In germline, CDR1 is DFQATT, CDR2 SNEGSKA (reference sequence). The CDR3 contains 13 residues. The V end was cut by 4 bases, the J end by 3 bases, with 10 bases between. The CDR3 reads CSAMRQANQPQHF. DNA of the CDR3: TGCAGTGCTATGAGACAGGCCAATCAGCCCCAGCATTTT.

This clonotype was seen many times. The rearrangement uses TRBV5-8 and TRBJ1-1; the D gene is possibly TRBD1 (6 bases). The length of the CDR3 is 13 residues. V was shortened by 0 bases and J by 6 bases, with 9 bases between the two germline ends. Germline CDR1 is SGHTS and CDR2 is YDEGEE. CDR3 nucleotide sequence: TGTGCCAGCAGCTTGGCCGGGACACCTGAAGCTTTCTTT. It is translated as CASSLAGTPEAFF.

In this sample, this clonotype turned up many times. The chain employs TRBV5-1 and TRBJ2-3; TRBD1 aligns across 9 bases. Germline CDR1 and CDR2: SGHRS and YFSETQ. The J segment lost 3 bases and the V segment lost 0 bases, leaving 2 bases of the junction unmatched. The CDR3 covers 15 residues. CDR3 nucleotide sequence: TGCGCCAGCAGCTTGGGGGACAGGGAGACAGATACGCAGTATTTT. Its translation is CASSLGDRETDTQYF.

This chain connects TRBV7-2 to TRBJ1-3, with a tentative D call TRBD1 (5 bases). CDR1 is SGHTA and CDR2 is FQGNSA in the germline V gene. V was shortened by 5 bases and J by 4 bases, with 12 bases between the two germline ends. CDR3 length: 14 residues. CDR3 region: CASSPGTLGNTIYF. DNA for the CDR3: TGTGCCAGCAGCCCGGGGACGCTCGGAAACACCATATATTTT.

The CDR3 is CASGPGALTAFF. CDR3 sequence (DNA): TGTGCTAGTGGTCCTGGGGCGCTGACAGCTTTCTTT. The chain carries TRBV12-5 and TRBJ1-1; D may be TRBD1 (5 bases). Germline values: CDR1 LGHNT, CDR2 FRNRAP. The CDR3 spans 12 residues. Trimming cost V 5 bases and J 10 bases, with 14 bases left between them. Looking up the rest from reference TRBV12-5 and TRBJ1-1 gives the full variable domain: DARVTQTPRHKVTEMGQEVTMRCQPILGHNTVFWYRQTMMQGLELLAYFRNRAPLDDSGMPKDRFSAEMPDATLATLKIQPSEPRDSAVYFCASGPGALTAFFGQGTRLTVV.

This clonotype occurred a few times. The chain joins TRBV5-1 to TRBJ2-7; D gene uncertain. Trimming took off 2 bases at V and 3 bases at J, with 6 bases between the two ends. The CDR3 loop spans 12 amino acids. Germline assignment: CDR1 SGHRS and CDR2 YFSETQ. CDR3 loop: CASSFSHYEQYF. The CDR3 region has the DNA TGCGCCAGCAGCTTCTCCCACTACGAGCAGTACTTC.

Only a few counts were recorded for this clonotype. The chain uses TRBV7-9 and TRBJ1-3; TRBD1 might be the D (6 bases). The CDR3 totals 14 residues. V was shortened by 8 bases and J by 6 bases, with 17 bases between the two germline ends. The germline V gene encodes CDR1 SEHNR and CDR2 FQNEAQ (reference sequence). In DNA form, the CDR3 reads TGTGCCAGCTCATCCAGGGGTTTCGAAAACACCATATATTTT. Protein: CASSSRGFENTIYF.

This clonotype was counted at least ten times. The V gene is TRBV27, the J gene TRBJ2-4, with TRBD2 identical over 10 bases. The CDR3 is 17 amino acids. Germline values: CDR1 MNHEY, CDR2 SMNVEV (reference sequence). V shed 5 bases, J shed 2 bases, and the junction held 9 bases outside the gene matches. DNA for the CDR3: TGTGCCAGCAGTGCCCTAGCGGGGGTCTTGACCAAAAACATTCAGTACTTC. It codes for CASSALAGVLTKNIQYF.

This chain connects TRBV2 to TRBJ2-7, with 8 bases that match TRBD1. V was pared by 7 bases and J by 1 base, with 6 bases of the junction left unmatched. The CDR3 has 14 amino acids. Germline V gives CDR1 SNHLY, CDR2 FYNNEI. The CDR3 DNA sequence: TGTGCCAGCAATGGACAGGGCCATTCCTACGAGCAGTACTTC. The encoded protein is CASNGQGHSYEQYF.

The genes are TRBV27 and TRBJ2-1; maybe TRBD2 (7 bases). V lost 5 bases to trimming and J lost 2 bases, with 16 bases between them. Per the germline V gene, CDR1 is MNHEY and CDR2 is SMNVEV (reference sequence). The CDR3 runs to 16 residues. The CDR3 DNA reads TGTGCCAGCAGTCCTCGGGGGGCGGGTACCTACAATGAGCAGTTCTTC. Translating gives CASSPRGAGTYNEQFF.

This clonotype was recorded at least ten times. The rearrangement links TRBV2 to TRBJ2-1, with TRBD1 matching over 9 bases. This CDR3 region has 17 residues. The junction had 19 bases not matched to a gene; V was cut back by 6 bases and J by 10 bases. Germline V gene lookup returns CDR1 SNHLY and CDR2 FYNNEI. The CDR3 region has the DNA TGTGCCAGCAGCGTTAGGGTGATCAGGACAGGGGCAGAGGAGCAGTTCTTC. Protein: CASSVRVIRTGAEEQFF.

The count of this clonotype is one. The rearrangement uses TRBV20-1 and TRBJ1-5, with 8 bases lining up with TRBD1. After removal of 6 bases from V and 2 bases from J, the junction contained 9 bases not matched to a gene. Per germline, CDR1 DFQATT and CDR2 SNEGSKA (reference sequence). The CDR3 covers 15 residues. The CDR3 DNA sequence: TGCAGTGCGCCAGATCCGACAGGGGGCAATCAGCCCCAGCATTTT. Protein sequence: CSAPDPTGGNQPQHF.